The 6 T cell receptor beta chains below were found in one sample sequenced in a study of blood T cell repertoires in COVID-19 (TCRdb year 2020). Libraries were prepared through the immunoSEQ multiplex PCR assay. Entries here come from immuneACCESS through TCRdb and include only in-frame sequences with V and J called. Some clones fail to appear in such tables; in the studies checked, an unresolved V gene covers under half of the shortfall, and the cause of the remainder is unknown. The sample yields approximately 190,000 clones; nearly 85% were counted once. Under 5.5% of the sample belongs to the ten largest clones. The material sequenced was peripheral blood. Receptor source: a woman aged 25 to 45 with acute or convalescent COVID-19.

The J gene is TRBJ2-7, the V gene TRBV20-1, with TRBD1 identical over 7 bases. Germline-derived CDR1 and CDR2 are DFQATT and SNEGSKA (reference sequence). Unmatched junction bases numbered 4, after V lost 3 bases and J lost 2 bases. The CDR3 covers 13 residues. CDR3 sequence: CSASDGQAYEQYF. CDR3 DNA sequence: TGCAGTGCTAGTGATGGACAGGCCTACGAGCAGTACTTC.

The V call is TRBV2, the J call TRBJ2-5; D is perhaps TRBD2 (7 bases). Germline CDR1 reads SNHLY; CDR2 reads FYNNEI. With 0 bases removed from V and 1 base from J, the gap between germline ends came to 12 bases. The CDR3 contains 16 residues. In DNA form, the CDR3 reads TGTGCCAGCAGTGAAGCGCTTGGGGGGGCCCAAGAGACCCAGTACTTC. Its translation is CASSEALGGAQETQYF.

The rearrangement uses TRBV30 and TRBJ1-1, with D possibly matching TRBD1 (6 bases). The CDR3 sequence is 14 residues long. Germline V lookup: CDR1 GTSNPN, CDR2 SVGIG (reference sequence). V was shortened by 2 bases and J by 0 bases, with 10 bases between the two germline ends. The CDR3 DNA reads TGTGCCTGGAGTTGGGGACACATGAACACTGAAGCTTTCTTT. Amino acid sequence: CAWSWGHMNTEAFF.

The chain combines TRBV30 with TRBJ1-5, with 10 bases identical to TRBD1. The CDR3 is 14 residues long. V shed 4 bases, J shed 9 bases, and the junction held 9 bases outside the gene matches. Germline V gene sequence: CDR1 GTSNPN, CDR2 SVGIG (reference sequence). The CDR3 DNA reads as TGTGCCTGGAAAGGGACAGGGGAATTGACGCCCCAGCATTTT. Its protein product is CAWKGTGELTPQHF.

This clone was seen once. The chain recombines TRBV21-1 with TRBJ2-1; the table's TRBD1 call for D was not verified on the DNA. TRBV21-1 is listed as a pseudogene. The CDR3 spans 17 residues. CDR3 residues: CASSRPPRQGSRNEQFF. The CDR3 DNA is TGTGCCAGCAGCAGACCACCAAGACAGGGATCTAGGAATGAGCAGTTCTTC.

The chain links TRBV20-1 to TRBJ2-5; D unclear. Germline V gene lookup returns CDR1 DFQATT and CDR2 SNEGSKA (reference sequence). The CDR3 sequence is 10 residues long. V shed 4 bases and J shed 7 bases, with 7 bases lying between them. CDR3 in DNA: TGCAGTGCTATCGCCGGGACCCAGTACTTC. It translates to CSAIAGTQYF.